This T cell receptor beta chain was retrieved from a study of identical twins. Each cDNA held unique molecular identifiers, and template switching gave it a universal primer site. One entry per CDR3 protein results from TCRdb running MiXCR on the 5' RACE reads. The profile covers 1,800,000 or so distinct CDR3 sequences, with about 30% appearing a single time and about 0.3% taken by the ten largest. J lost 11 bases, V lost 1 base, and 12 bases had no gene match. The germline gives CDR1 MDHEN, CDR2 SYDVKM. CDR3 length: 16 amino acids. The sequence came from a newborn girl in good health. Specimen: cord blood. This chain connects TRBV28 to TRBJ2-5, with TRBD1 matching 11 bases. The CDR3 is CASSLFGQGAQNEQYF. As DNA, the CDR3 is TGTGCCAGCAGTTTATTTGGACAGGGGGCGCAGAATGAGCAGTACTTC.